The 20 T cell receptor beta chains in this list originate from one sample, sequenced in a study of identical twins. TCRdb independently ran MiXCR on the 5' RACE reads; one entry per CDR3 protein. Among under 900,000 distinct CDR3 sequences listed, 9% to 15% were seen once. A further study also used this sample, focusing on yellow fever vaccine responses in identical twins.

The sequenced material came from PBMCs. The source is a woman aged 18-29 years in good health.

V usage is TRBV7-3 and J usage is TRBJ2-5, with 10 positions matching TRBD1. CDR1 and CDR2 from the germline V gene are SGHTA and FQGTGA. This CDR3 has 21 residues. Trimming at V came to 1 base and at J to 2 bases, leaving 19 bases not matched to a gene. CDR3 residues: CASSLRDRGKLDPIAQETQYF. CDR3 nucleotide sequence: TGTGCCAGCAGCTTAAGGGACAGGGGAAAGCTCGACCCGATAGCACAAGAGACCCAGTACTTC.

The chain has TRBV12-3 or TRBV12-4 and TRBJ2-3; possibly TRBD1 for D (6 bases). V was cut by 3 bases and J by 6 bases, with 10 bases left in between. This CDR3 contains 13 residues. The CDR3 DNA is TGTGCCAGCAGTTTTCCAGGGGACGATACGCAGTATTTT. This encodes CASSFPGDDTQYF.

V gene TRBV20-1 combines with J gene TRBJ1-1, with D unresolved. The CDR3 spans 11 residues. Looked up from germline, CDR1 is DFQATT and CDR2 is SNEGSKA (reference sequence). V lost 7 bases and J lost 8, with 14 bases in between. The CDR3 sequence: CSGFSFPEAFF. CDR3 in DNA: TGCAGTGGGTTCTCATTTCCCGAAGCTTTCTTT.

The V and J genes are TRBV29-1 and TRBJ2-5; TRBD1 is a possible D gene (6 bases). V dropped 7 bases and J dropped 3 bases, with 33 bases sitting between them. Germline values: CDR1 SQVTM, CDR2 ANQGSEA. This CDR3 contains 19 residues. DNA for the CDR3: TGCAGCGCCTCTGTTGAAGGGATGTTGTACCCAACAGGGAAAGAGACCCAGTACTTC. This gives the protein CSASVEGMLYPTGKETQYF.

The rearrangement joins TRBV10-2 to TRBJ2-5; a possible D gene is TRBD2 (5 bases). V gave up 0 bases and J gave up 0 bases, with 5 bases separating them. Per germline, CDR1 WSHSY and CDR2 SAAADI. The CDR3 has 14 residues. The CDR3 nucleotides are TGCGCCAGCAGTGAGTCGACTAACCAAGAGACCCAGTACTTC. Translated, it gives CASSESTNQETQYF.

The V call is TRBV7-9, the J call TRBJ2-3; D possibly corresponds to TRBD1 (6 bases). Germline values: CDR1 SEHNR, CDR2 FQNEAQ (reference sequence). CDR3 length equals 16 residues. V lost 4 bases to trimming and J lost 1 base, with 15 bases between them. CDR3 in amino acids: CASSSEPGDRTDTQYF. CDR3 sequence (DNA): TGTGCCAGCAGCTCAGAGCCAGGGGACCGCACAGATACGCAGTATTTT.

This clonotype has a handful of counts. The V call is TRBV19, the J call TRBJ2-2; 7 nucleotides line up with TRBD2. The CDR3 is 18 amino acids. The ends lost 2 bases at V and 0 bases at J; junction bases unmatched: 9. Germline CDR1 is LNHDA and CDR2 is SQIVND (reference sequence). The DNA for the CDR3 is TGTGCCAGTAGTATAACTGGGGCTAGCGGAGCGAACACCGGGGAGCTGTTTTTT. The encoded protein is CASSITGASGANTGELFF.

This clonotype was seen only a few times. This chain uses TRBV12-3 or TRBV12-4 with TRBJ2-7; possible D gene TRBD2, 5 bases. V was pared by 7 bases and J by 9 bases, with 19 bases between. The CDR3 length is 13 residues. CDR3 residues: CASIGGLTWGQYF. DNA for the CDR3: TGTGCCAGCATAGGAGGCCTGACATGGGGGCAGTACTTC.

This CDR3 is CASSQDPRTDYSYEQYF. Here the CDR3 DNA reads TGCGCCAGCAGCCAAGATCCTAGGACAGATTATTCCTACGAGCAGTACTTC. The chain is built from TRBV4-1 and TRBJ2-7; D is possibly TRBD1 (6 bases). Germline CDR1 reads MGHRA; CDR2 reads YSYEKL. There are 17 residues in the CDR3. V dropped 0 bases and J dropped 1 base, with 16 bases sitting between them.

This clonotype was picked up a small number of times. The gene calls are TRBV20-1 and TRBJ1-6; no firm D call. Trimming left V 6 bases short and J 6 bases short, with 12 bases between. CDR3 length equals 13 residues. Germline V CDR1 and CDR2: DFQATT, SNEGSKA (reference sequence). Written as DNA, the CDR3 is TGCAGTGCCCGCCCAAGGTTTAATTCACCCCTCCACTTT. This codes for CSARPRFNSPLHF.

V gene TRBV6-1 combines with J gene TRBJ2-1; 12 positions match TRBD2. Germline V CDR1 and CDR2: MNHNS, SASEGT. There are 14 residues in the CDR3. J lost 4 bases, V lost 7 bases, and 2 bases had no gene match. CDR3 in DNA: TGTGCCAGCAACGGACTAGCGGGATACAATGAGCAGTTCTTC. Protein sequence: CASNGLAGYNEQFF.

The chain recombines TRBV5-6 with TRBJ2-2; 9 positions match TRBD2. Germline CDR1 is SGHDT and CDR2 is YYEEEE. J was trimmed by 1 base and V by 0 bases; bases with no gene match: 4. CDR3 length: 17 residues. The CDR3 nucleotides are TGTGCCAGCAGCTTGGGGCCACTAGCGGGGAACACCGGGGAGCTGTTTTTT. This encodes CASSLGPLAGNTGELFF.

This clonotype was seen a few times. DNA for the CDR3: TGTGCCAGCTCACCCCCGGACCGTCTTTGGAACATTCAGTACTTC. This sequence encodes CASSPPDRLWNIQYF. This chain connects TRBV18 to TRBJ2-4; D uncertain. The CDR3 runs 15 residues. Trimming took 3 bases from V and 7 from J, leaving 16 bases between them. Germline CDR1 and CDR2: KGHSH and LQKENI.

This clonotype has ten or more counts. The chain's CDR3 is CASRRTGDGQPQHF. The DNA for the CDR3 is TGTGCCAGCAGACGGACAGGGGATGGTCAGCCCCAGCATTTT. The chain carries TRBV12-3 or TRBV12-4 and TRBJ1-5, with TRBD1 matching 9 bases. V shed 6 bases, J shed 6 bases, and the junction held 6 bases outside the gene matches. CDR3 length: 14 residues.

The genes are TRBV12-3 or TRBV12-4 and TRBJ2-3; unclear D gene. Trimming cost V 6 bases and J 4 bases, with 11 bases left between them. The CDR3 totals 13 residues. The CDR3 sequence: CASSYTVPDTQYF. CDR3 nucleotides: TGTGCCAGCAGCTACACAGTGCCAGATACGCAGTATTTT.

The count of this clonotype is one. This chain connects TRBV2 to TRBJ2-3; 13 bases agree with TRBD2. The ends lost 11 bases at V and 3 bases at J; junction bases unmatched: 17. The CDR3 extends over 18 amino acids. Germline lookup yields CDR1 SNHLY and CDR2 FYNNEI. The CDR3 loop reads CAFSERSSGLAGTDTQYF. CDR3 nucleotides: TGTGCCTTCAGTGAAAGGTCTTCGGGACTAGCGGGGACAGATACGCAGTATTTT. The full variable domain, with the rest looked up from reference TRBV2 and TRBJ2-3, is EPEVTQTPSHQVTQMGQEVILRCVPISNHLYFYWYRQILGQKVEFLVSFYNNEISEKSEIFDDQFSVERPDGSNFTLKIRSTKLEDSAMYFCAFSERSSGLAGTDTQYFGPGTRLTVL.

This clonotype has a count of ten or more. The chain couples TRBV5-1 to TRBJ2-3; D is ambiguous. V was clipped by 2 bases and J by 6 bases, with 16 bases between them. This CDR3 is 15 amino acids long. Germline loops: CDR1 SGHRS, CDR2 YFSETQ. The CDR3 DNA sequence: TGCGCCAGCAGCTTAGTCTCACACCCCCCGGATACGCAGTATTTT. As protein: CASSLVSHPPDTQYF.

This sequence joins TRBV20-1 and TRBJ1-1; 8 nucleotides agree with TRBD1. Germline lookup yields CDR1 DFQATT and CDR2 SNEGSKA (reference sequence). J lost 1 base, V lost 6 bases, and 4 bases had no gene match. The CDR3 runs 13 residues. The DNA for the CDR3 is TGCAGTGCGGGAGGGACAGGGAACACTGAAGCTTTCTTT. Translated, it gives CSAGGTGNTEAFF.

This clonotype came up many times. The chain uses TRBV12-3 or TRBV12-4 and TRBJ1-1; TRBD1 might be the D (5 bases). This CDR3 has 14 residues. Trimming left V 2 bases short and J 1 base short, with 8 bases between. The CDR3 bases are TGTGCCAGCAGTTTACGGCAGGGGAACACTGAAGCTTTCTTT. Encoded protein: CASSLRQGNTEAFF.

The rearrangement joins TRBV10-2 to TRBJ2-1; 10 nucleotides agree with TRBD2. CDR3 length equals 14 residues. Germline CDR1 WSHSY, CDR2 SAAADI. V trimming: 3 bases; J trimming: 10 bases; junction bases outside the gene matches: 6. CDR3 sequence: CASSETSGVQEQFF. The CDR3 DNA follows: TGCGCCAGCAGTGAAACTAGCGGGGTCCAGGAGCAGTTCTTC.